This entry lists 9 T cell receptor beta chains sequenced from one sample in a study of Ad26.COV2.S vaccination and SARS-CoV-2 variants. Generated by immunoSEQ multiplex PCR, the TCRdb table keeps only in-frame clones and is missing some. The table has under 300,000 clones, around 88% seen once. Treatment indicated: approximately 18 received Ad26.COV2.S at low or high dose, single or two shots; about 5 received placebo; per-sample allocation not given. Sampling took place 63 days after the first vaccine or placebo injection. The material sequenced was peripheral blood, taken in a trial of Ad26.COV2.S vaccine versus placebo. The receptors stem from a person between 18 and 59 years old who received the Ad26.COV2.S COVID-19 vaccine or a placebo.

CDR3 residues: CASSSGRSNYGYTF. The CDR3 DNA sequence: TGTGCCAGCAGCTCGGGCCGCAGTAACTATGGCTACACCTTC. The chain is built from TRBV6-5 and TRBJ1-2; D is undetermined. The CDR3 runs 14 residues. V lost 6 bases and J lost 1, with 12 bases in between. CDR1 is MNHEY, CDR2 SVGAGI, per germline.

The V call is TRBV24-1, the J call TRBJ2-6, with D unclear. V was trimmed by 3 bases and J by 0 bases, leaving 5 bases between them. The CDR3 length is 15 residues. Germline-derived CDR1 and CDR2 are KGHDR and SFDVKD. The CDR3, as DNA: TGTGCCACCAGTGATGATTACTCTGGGGCCAACGTCCTGACTTTC. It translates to CATSDDYSGANVLTF.

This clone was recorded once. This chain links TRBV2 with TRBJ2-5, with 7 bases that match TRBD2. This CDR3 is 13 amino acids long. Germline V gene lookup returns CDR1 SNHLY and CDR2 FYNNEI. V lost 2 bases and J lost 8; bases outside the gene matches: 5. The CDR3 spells CASSENGEGTQYF. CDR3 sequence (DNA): TGTGCCAGCAGTGAAAACGGGGAGGGAACCCAGTACTTC. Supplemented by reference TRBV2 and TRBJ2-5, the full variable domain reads EPEVTQTPSHQVTQMGQEVILRCVPISNHLYFYWYRQILGQKVEFLVSFYNNEISEKSEIFDDQFSVERPDGSNFTLKIRSTKLEDSAMYFCASSENGEGTQYFGPGTRLLVL.

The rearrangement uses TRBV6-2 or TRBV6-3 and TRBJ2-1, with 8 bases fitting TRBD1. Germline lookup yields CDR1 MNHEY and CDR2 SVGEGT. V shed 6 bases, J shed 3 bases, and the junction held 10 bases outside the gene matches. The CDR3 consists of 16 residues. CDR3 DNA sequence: TGTGCCAGCAGCCAATCTCGGGACAGGTACTACAATGAGCAGTTCTTC. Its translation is CASSQSRDRYYNEQFF.

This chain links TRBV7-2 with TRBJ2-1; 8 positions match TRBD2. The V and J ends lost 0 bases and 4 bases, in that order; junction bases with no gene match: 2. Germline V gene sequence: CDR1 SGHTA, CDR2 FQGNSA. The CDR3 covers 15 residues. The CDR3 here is CASSLASGMYNEQFF. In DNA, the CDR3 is TGTGCCAGCAGCTTAGCTAGCGGGATGTACAATGAGCAGTTCTTC.

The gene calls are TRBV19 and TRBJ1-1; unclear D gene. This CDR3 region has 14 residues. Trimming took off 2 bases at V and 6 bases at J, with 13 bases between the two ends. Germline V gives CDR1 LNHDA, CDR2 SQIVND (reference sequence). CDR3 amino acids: CASSINPMEAEAFF. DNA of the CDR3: TGTGCCAGTAGTATAAATCCCATGGAGGCTGAAGCTTTCTTT.

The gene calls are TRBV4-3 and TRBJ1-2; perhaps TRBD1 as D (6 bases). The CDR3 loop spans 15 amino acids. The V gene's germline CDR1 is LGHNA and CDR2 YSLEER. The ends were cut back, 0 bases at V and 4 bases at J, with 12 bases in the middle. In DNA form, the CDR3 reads TGCGCCAGCAGCCAAGATGTACAGGGCCGCTATGGCTACACCTTC. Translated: CASSQDVQGRYGYTF.

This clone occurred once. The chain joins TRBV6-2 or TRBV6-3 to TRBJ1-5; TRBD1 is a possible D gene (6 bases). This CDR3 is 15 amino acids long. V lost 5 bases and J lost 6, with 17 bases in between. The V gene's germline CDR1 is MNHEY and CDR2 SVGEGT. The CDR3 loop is CASSGHTGFLQPQHF. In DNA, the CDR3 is TGTGCCAGCAGTGGACACACAGGGTTTCTTCAGCCCCAGCATTTT.

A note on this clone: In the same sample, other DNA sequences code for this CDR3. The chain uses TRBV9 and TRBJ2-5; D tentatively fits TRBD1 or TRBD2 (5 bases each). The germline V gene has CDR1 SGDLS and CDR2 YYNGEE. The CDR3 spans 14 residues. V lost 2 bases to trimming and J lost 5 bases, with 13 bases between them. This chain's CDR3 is CASSVGTLGETQYF. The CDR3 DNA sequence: TGTGCCAGCAGCGTTGGGACCCTGGGGGAGACCCAGTACTTC.